This T cell receptor (beta chain) was found in a study of graft-versus-host responses after intestinal transplantation. On the study more broadly: Multivisceral, liver-intestinal, or isolated intestinal transplants were received by the recipients. Every recipient had anti-thymocyte globulin induction and 2 to 4 years of tacrolimus plus steroids.

Sequenced by immunoSEQ multiplex PCR; TCRdb stores in-frame clones only, minus some. The sample yields roughly 1,700 clones, approximately 94% seen once. The CDR3 spans 13 residues. V lost 6 bases to trimming and J lost 6 bases, with 13 bases between them. Germline CDR1 and CDR2: SSHAT and FNYEAQ (reference sequence). This clone was observed once. The TCR originated in a human patient who received an intestinal transplant, so some T cells may come from the graft donor. The V call is TRBV7-7, the J call TRBJ2-3; D is ambiguous. Sequencing was performed on PBMCs, taken 16 days after intestinal transplant. This CDR3 is CASSFHLRDTQYF. The CDR3 nucleotides are TGTGCCAGCAGTTTCCACTTGAGGGATACGCAGTATTTT.